Sequencing of this TCR beta chain was carried out in a study of control samples from healthy donors and cancer patients. TCRdb keeps only in-frame clones here, not all; method: immunoSEQ multiplex PCR. Of around 150,000 clones listed, 85% to 90% are singletons. Per germline, CDR1 LGHDT and CDR2 YNNKEL (reference sequence). Trimming left V 2 bases short and J 9 bases short, with 11 bases between. The length of the CDR3 is 13 residues. The sample taken for sequencing was blood. The chain joins TRBV3-1 (or the pseudogene TRBV3-2) to TRBJ2-1; D remains ambiguous. This TCR came from a young man in good health. The CDR3 bases are TGTGCCAGCAGCCAAAACCCCCTGGGTGAGCAGTTCTTC. Translation: CASSQNPLGEQFF.